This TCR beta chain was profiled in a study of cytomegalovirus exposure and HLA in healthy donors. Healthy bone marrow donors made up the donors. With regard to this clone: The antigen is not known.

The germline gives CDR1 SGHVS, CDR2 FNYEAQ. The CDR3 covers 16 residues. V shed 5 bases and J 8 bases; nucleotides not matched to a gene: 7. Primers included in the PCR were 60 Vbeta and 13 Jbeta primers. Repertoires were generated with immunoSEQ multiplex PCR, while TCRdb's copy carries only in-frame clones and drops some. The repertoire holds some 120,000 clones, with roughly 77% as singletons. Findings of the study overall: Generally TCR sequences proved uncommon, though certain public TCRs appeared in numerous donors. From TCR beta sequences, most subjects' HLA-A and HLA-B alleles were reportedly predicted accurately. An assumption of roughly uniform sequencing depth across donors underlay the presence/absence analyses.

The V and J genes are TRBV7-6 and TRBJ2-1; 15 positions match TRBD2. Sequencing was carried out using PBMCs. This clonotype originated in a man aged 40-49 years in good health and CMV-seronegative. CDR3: CASSPGLAGGRDEQFF. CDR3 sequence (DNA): TGTGCCAGCAGCCCGGGACTAGCGGGGGGTCGGGATGAGCAGTTCTTC.